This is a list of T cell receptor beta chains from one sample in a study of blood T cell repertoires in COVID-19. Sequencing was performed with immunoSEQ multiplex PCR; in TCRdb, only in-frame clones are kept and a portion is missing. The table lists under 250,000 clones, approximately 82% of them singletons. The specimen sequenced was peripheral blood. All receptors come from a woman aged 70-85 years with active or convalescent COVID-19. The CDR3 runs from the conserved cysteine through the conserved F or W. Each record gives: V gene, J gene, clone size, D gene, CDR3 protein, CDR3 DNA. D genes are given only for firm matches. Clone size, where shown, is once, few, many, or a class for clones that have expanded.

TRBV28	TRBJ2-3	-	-	CASSWTAGSGTQYF	TGTGCCAGCAGTTGGACAGCCGGCTCCGGTACGCAGTATTTT
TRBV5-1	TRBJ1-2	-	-	CASREDNYGYTF	TGCGCCAGCAGGGAGGATAACTATGGCTACACCTTC
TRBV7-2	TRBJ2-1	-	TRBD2	CASSLEWRGGSHEQFF	TGTGCCAGCAGCTTAGAGTGGCGGGGGGGCTCGCATGAGCAGTTCTTC
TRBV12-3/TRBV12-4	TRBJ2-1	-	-	CASSLGRTGEQFF	TGTGCCAGCAGTTTAGGGAGGACGGGAGAGCAGTTCTTC
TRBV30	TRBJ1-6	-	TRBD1	CACHTGTGRSYNSPLHF	TGTGCCTGTCACACCGGGACAGGGCGCTCCTATAATTCACCCCTCCACTTT
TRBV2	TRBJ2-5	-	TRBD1	CASSGTQGARKTQYF	TGTGCCAGCAGTGGTACTCAGGGGGCGAGAAAGACCCAGTACTTC
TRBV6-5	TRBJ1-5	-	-	CASSRDSNQPQHF	TGTGCCAGCAGTCGAGATAGCAATCAGCCCCAGCATTTT
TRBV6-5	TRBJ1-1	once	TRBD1	CASPRDRLNTEAFF	TGTGCCAGCCCAAGGGACAGATTGAACACTGAAGCTTTCTTT
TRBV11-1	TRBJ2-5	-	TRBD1	CASSRFGDRQETQYF	TGTGCCAGCAGCCGCTTCGGGGACAGACAAGAGACCCAGTACTTC
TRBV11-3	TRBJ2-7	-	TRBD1	CASSLGGQSYEQYF	TGTGCCAGCAGCTTAGGGGGACAGTCCTACGAGCAGTACTTC
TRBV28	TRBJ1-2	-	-	CASNSPGRVIGYTF	TGTGCCAGCAATTCACCCGGGAGAGTTATTGGCTACACCTTC
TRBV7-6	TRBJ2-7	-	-	CASSLVSGSFAYEQYF	TGTGCCAGCAGCTTAGTGTCAGGCTCCTTCGCCTACGAGCAGTACTTC
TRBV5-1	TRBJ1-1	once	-	CASSLMGSPSLNTEAFF	TGCGCCAGCAGCTTGATGGGGAGTCCCAGCCTTAACACTGAAGCTTTCTTT
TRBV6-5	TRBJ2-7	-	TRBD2	CASSYGTSDYEQYF	TGTGCCAGCAGTTACGGGACTAGCGACTACGAGCAGTACTTC
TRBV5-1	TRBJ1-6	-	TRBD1	CASSLVWTGSTLGSPLHF	TGCGCCAGCAGCTTGGTCTGGACAGGGAGTACCTTGGGTTCACCCCTCCACTTT
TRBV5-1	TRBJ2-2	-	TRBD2	CASSSWTSGANTGELFF	TGCGCCAGCAGCTCCTGGACTAGCGGGGCGAACACCGGGGAGCTGTTTTTT
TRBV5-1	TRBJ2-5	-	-	CASSPEGVGTQYF	TGCGCCAGCAGCCCCGAGGGGGTCGGGACCCAGTACTTC
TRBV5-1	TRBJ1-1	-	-	CASSFEGRNTEAFF	TGCGCCAGCTCCTTCGAGGGCCGGAACACTGAAGCTTTCTTT
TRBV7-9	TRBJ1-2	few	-	CASSPPGTSEGYTF	TGTGCCAGCAGCCCACCGGGGACATCTGAAGGCTACACCTTC
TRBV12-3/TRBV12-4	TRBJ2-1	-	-	CASSQRDEQFF	TGTGCCAGCAGTCAGAGGGATGAGCAGTTCTTC
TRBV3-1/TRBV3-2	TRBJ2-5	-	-	CASSPKPLTREGKETQYF	TGTGCCAGCAGCCCCAAACCCCTGACTAGAGAGGGGAAAGAGACCCAGTACTTC
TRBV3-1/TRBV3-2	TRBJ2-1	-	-	CASSPAGAYNEQFF	TGTGCCAGCAGCCCGGCTGGAGCCTACAATGAGCAGTTCTTC
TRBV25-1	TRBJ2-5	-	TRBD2	CASISSGQETQYF	TGTGCCAGCATATCTAGCGGGCAAGAGACCCAGTACTTC
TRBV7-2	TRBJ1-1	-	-	CASSLTRQYEAFF	TGTGCCAGCAGCTTAACAAGACAGTACGAAGCTTTCTTT
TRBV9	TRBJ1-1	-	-	CASSVAGDTEAFF	TGTGCCAGCAGCGTAGCCGGAGACACTGAAGCTTTCTTT
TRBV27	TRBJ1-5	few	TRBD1	CASSRGYNQPQHF	TGTGCCAGCAGCAGGGGGTACAATCAGCCCCAGCATTTT
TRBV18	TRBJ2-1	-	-	CASSPQGDEQFF	TGTGCCAGCTCACCCCAAGGAGATGAGCAGTTCTTC
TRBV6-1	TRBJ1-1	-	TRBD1	CASSEEQGLNTEAFF	TGTGCCAGCAGTGAAGAACAGGGGCTAAACACTGAAGCTTTCTTT
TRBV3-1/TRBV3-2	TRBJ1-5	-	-	CASSGGRDQPQHF	TGTGCCAGCAGCGGTGGGAGGGACCAGCCCCAGCATTTT
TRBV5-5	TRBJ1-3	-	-	CASSLDLPGNTIYF	TGTGCCAGCAGCTTGGATCTCCCTGGAAACACCATATATTTT
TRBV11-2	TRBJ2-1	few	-	CASSLVRGPINEQFF	TGTGCCAGCAGCTTAGTTAGAGGGCCGATCAATGAGCAGTTCTTC
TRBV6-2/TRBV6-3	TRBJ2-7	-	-	CASSYWTNYEQYF	TGTGCCAGCAGTTACTGGACAAATTACGAGCAGTACTTC
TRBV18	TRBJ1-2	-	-	CASSPSSGGYGYTF	TGTGCCAGCTCACCATCGTCGGGGGGTTATGGCTACACCTTC
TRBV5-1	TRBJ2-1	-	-	CASSLVAVTYNEQFF	TGCGCCAGCAGCTTGGTAGCGGTTACCTACAATGAGCAGTTCTTC
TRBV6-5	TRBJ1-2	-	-	CASGLDYGYTF	TGTGCCAGCGGGCTCGACTATGGCTACACCTTC
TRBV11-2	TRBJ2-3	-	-	CASSFTGSTDTQYF	TGTGCCAGCAGCTTCACGGGGTCAACAGATACGCAGTATTTT
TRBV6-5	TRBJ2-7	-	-	CASTSSGSEQYF	TGTGCCAGCACCTCATCGGGTAGCGAGCAGTACTTC
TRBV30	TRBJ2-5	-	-	CAWSPGGPRETQYF	TGTGCCTGGAGCCCCGGAGGGCCTCGTGAGACCCAGTACTTC
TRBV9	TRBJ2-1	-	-	CASSAGVPGNEQFF	TGTGCCAGCAGCGCCGGTGTTCCTGGCAATGAGCAGTTCTTC
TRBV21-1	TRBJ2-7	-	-	CAGRLGLAATYEQYF	TGTGCCGGACGACTAGGGCTAGCGGCAACCTACGAGCAGTACTTC
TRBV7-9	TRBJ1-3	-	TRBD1	CASSHRDRTGNTIYF	TGTGCCAGCAGCCATCGGGACAGAACTGGAAACACCATATATTTT
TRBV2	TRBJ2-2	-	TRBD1	CASSRDRRTTGELFF	TGTGCCAGCAGTAGGGACAGACGTACCACCGGGGAGCTGTTTTTT
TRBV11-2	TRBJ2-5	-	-	CASSLGQGLETQYF	TGTGCCAGCAGCTTAGGGCAGGGGCTAGAGACCCAGTACTTC